The sequence of this T cell receptor (beta chain) was determined in a study of patients and donors after allogeneic stem cell transplantation (dated by TCRdb to 2019 to 2021). About this clonotype: Its target antigen remains unknown. Within one base of it there is no much larger clone, and no base qualities were kept.

V is reduced by 2 bases and J by 2 bases, leaving a spacing of 6 bases between them. CDR3 length: 12 amino acids, cysteine to phenylalanine. The read is trimmed to its CDR3 DNA, 36 bases read in frame from base 1. CDR1 and CDR2, per the germline V gene (reference sequence), are DFQATT and SNEGSKA. Libraries were constructed by RT-PCR. The instrument was a NextSeq 550. TCRdb itself trimmed the public reads at Q25 with fastp, ran MiXCR and retained productive beta chains. Each CDR3 protein appears once, grouped with its most common genes and DNA. This sample comprises over 400,000 distinct CDR3 sequences, roughly 16% of them detected only once. The ten largest account for 6.5% to 7.5% of the sample.

The rearrangement combines TRBV20-1 with TRBJ2-5; there is no confident call for the D gene. Material: blood, either unsorted or a sorted T cell fraction (not recorded which). This receptor was taken from a human donor who was either an allogeneic HSCT recipient or a stem cell or donor lymphocyte infusion donor (not recorded which). It is not recorded whose cells these are; they may come from a transplant donor. The CDR3 has the sequence CSARWHQETQYF. In nucleotide form, the sequence is TGCAGTGCTAGATGGCATCAAGAGACCCAGTACTTC.